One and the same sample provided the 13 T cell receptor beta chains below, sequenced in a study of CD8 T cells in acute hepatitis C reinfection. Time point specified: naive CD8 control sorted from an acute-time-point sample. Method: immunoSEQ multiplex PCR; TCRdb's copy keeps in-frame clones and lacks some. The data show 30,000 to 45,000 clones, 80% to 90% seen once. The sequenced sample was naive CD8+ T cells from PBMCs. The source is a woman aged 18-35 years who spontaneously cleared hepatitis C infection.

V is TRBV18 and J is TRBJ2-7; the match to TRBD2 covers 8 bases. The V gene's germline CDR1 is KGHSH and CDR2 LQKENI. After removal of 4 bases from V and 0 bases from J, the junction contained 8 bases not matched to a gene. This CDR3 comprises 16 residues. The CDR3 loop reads CASSRVSGESSYEQYF. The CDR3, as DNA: TGTGCCAGCTCACGGGTTAGCGGGGAAAGCTCCTACGAGCAGTACTTC. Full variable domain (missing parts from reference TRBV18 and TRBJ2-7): NAGVMQNPRHLVRRRGQEARLRCSPMKGHSHVYWYRQLPEEGLKFMVYLQKENIIDESGMPKERFSAEFPKEGPSILRIQQVVRGDSAAYFCASSRVSGESSYEQYFGPGTRLTVT.

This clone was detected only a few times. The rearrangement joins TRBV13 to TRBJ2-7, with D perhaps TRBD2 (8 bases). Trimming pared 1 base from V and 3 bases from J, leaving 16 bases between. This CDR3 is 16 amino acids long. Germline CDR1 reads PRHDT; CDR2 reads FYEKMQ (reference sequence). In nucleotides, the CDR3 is TGTGCCAGCAGCTTAGTTAGCGGGACAGCCAGCTACGAGCAGTACTTC. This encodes CASSLVSGTASYEQYF.

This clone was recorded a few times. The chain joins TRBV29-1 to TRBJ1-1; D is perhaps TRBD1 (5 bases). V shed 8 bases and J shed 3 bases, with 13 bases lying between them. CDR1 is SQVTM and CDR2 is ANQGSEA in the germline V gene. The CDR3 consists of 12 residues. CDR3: CSPRGSYTEAFF. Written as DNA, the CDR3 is TGCAGCCCTCGGGGCAGCTACACTGAAGCTTTCTTT.

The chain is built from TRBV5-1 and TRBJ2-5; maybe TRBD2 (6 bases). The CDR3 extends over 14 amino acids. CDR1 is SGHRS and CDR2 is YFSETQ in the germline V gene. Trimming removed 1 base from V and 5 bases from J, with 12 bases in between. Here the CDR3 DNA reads TGCGCCAGCAGCTTGCGGGGCGGGATTGAGACCCAGTACTTC. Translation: CASSLRGGIETQYF.

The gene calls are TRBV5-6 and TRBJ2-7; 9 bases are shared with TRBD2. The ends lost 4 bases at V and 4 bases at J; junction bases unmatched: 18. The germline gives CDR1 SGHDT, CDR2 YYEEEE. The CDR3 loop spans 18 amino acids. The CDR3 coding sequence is TGTGCCAGCAGCCACGACTTTTCTAGTAGCGGGAGTTTGTACGAGCAGTACTTC. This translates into CASSHDFSSSGSLYEQYF.

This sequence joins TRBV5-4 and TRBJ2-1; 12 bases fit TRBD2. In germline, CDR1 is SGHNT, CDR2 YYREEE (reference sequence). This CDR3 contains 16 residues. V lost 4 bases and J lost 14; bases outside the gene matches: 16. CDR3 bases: TGTGCCAGCAGCCACACCGGGACTAGCGGGTTCAACGGGGAGTTCTTC. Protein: CASSHTGTSGFNGEFF.

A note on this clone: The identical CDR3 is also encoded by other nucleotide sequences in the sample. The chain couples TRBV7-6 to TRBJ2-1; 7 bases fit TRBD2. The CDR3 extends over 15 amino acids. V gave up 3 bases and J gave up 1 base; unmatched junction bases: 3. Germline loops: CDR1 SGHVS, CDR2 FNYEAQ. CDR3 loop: CASSFASGSYNEQFF. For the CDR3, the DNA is TGTGCCAGCAGCTTCGCTAGCGGATCCTACAATGAGCAGTTCTTC.

The chain's CDR3 is CASSKTGYNEQFF. The CDR3 DNA sequence: TGTGCCAGCAGTAAAACTGGATACAATGAGCAGTTCTTC. The gene calls are TRBV25-1 and TRBJ2-1; no firm D call. Germline lookup yields CDR1 MGHDK and CDR2 SYGVNS. The CDR3 sequence is 13 residues long. Deletions cut 5 bases from V and 4 bases from J, with 9 bases between.

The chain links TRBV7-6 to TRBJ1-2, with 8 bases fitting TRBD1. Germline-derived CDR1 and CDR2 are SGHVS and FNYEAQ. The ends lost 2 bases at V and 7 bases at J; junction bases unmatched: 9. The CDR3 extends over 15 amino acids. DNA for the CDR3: TGTGCCAGCAGCTTAAGGCCGACAGGGGATCTTGGCTACACCTTC. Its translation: CASSLRPTGDLGYTF. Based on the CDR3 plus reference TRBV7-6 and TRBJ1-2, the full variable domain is GAGVSQSPRYKVTKRGQDVALRCDPISGHVSLYWYRQALGQGPEFLTYFNYEAQQDKSGLPNDRFSAERPEGSISTLTIQRTEQRDSAMYRCASSLRPTGDLGYTFGSGTRLTVV.

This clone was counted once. CDR3 coding DNA: TGTGCCAGCAAAGGCGCCGAGCAGTACTTC. It yields the protein CASKGAEQYF. This chain joins TRBV2 and TRBJ2-7; D call uncertain. Between the trimmed V and J ends, which lost 7 bases and 6 bases, there was a span of 7 bases. Germline CDR1 and CDR2: SNHLY and FYNNEI. The CDR3 sequence is 10 residues long.

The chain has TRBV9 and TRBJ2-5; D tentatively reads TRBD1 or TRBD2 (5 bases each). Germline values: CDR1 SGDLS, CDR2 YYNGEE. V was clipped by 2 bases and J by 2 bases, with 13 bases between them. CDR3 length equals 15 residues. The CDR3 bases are TGTGCCAGCAGCGTCGATAGCTGGGGGCAAGAGACCCAGTACTTC. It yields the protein CASSVDSWGQETQYF.

CDR3 in amino acids: CASSYGPLIQPQHF. The CDR3 DNA follows: TGTGCCAGCAGCTACGGGCCGCTTATTCAGCCCCAGCATTTT. V and J are TRBV5-4 and TRBJ1-5; D gene ambiguous. CDR3 length equals 14 residues. The germline V gene encodes CDR1 SGHNT and CDR2 YYREEE (reference sequence). The V end was cut by 3 bases, the J end by 6 bases, with 13 bases between.

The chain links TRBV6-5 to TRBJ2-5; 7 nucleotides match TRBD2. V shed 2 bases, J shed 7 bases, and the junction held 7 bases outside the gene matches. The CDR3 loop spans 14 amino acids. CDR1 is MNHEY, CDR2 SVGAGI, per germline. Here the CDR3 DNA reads TGTGCCAGCAGTTACCTCCGGGACTACGGGACCCAGTACTTC. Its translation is CASSYLRDYGTQYF.